The 14 T cell receptor beta chains below were found in one sample sequenced in a study of T cell repertoires in cytomegalovirus infection. A single record per CDR3 protein comes from TCRdb applying MiXCR to the reads. The table has about 360,000 distinct CDR3 sequences, about a sixth seen once. The sample consisted of PBMCs. These receptors were obtained from a human donor in good health (CMV status not recorded). Some clones in this sample may be carry-over from other donors' samples.

The chain combines TRBV4-2 with TRBJ1-1, with D unresolved. This CDR3 is built from 15 residues. Germline values: CDR1 LGHNA, CDR2 YNFKEQ. Trimming left V 0 bases short and J 1 base short, with 9 bases between. CDR3 sequence: CASSQDQMPNTEAFF. Written as DNA, the CDR3 is TGTGCCAGCAGCCAAGACCAGATGCCGAACACTGAAGCTTTCTTT.

The sample holds many counts of this clonotype. The V call is TRBV7-2, the J call TRBJ1-1, with D possibly matching TRBD1 (5 bases). V gave up 2 bases and J gave up 0 bases, with 13 bases separating them. The CDR3 has 16 residues. Per the germline V gene, CDR1 is SGHTA and CDR2 is FQGNSA. CDR3 loop: CASSLLGGIMNTEAFF. CDR3 nucleotide sequence: TGTGCCAGCAGCTTATTGGGGGGTATAATGAACACTGAAGCTTTCTTT.

This clonotype was observed many times. Here the CDR3 DNA reads TGTGCCAGCAGTTTATCGCTGGAGCGGGAGGCCCTGAGCACAGATACGCAGTATTTT. This encodes CASSLSLEREALSTDTQYF. This chain uses TRBV12-3 or TRBV12-4 with TRBJ2-3, with TRBD2 identical over 9 bases. The junction had 12 bases not matched to a gene; V was cut back by 2 bases and J by 0 bases. The CDR3 runs 19 residues.

The gene calls are TRBV20-1 and TRBJ2-1, with 8 bases that match TRBD1. V gave up 3 bases and J gave up 3 bases; unmatched junction bases: 4. The CDR3 loop spans 14 amino acids. From germline, CDR1 is DFQATT and CDR2 SNEGSKA (reference sequence). The CDR3 spells CSARGQEIYNEQFF. CDR3 in DNA: TGCAGTGCTAGGGGACAGGAGATCTACAATGAGCAGTTCTTC.

CDR3 nucleotide sequence: TGCGCCAGCAGCCAGGGACCAGGGCTTAATCAGCCCCAGCATTTT. Its protein product is CASSQGPGLNQPQHF. The J gene is TRBJ1-5, the V gene TRBV4-1; D is perhaps TRBD1 (5 bases). V was clipped by 3 bases and J by 4 bases, with 13 bases between them. The CDR3 covers 15 residues. Germline CDR1 is MGHRA and CDR2 is YSYEKL.

Ten or more counts support this clonotype. The rearrangement uses TRBV7-2 and TRBJ1-6; 8 nucleotides match TRBD1. The CDR3 is made up of 15 amino acids. J gave up 7 bases and V 3 bases, and 5 bases lay outside the gene matches. In germline, CDR1 is SGHTA, CDR2 FQGNSA. CDR3 amino acids: CASSFSDRVNSPLHF. CDR3 sequence (DNA): TGTGCCAGCAGCTTCTCGGACAGGGTGAATTCACCCCTCCACTTT.

V gene TRBV6-5 combines with J gene TRBJ2-3, with TRBD2 identical over 8 bases. The CDR3 contains 15 residues. The junction had 6 bases not matched to a gene; V was cut back by 2 bases and J by 5 bases. Germline V gene data show CDR1 as MNHEY and CDR2 as SVGAGI. CDR3 coding DNA: TGTGCCAGCAGTTACGAGCGAGCGGGAGAAGATACGCAGTATTTT. This codes for CASSYERAGEDTQYF.

This clonotype was detected a few times. The chain couples TRBV28 to TRBJ1-2, with D unresolved. Per the germline V gene, CDR1 is MDHEN and CDR2 is SYDVKM. The CDR3 loop spans 11 amino acids. The V and J ends lost 0 bases and 8 bases respectively, with 4 bases between them. The CDR3 loop is CASSLWGGYTF. The DNA of the CDR3 is TGTGCCAGCAGTTTATGGGGCGGCTACACCTTC.

J is TRBJ2-1 and V is TRBV28; 9 nucleotides align to TRBD1. The CDR3 loop spans 14 amino acids. Germline V CDR1 and CDR2: MDHEN, SYDVKM. V shed 6 bases and J 8 bases; nucleotides not matched to a gene: 8. Here the CDR3 DNA reads TGTGCCAGCAGCCCCGGGACAGGGAGCCATGAGCAGTTCTTC. Its translation: CASSPGTGSHEQFF. Based on the CDR3 plus reference TRBV28 and TRBJ2-1, the full variable domain is DVKVTQSSRYLVKRTGEKVFLECVQDMDHENMFWYRQDPGLGLRLIYFSYDVKMKEKGDIPEGYSVSREKKERFSLILESASTNQTSMYLCASSPGTGSHEQFFGPGTRLTVL.

This clonotype was detected only a few times. The chain joins TRBV7-8 to TRBJ2-2, with D hard to call. Germline V gene data show CDR1 as SGHVS and CDR2 as FQNEAQ. Trimming pared 1 base from V and 6 bases from J, leaving 15 bases between. The CDR3 is 16 amino acids. The CDR3 bases are TGTGCCAGCAGCTTAGTTAAAATACCATGGGCCGGGGAGCTGTTTTTT. Its translation is CASSLVKIPWAGELFF.

This clonotype showed up just a few times. The chain couples TRBV6-5 to TRBJ1-4; D possibly corresponds to TRBD1 (6 bases). The germline gives CDR1 MNHEY, CDR2 SVGAGI. The CDR3 spans 15 residues. Trimming cost V 6 bases and J 4 bases, with 15 bases left between them. This CDR3 reads CASSPEGDGNEKLFF. As DNA, the CDR3 is TGTGCCAGCAGCCCAGAGGGGGACGGTAATGAAAAACTGTTTTTT.

V usage is TRBV12-3 or TRBV12-4 and J usage is TRBJ1-2; D unclear. This CDR3 is 12 amino acids long. V was clipped by 6 bases and J by 4 bases, with 9 bases between them. The CDR3 region has the DNA TGTGCCAGCAGCGCCGGGCCCTATGGCTACACCTTC. As protein: CASSAGPYGYTF.

This chain connects TRBV6-2 or TRBV6-3 to TRBJ2-5; TRBD2 agrees at 13 bases. Trimming removed 2 bases from V and 7 bases from J; junction bases left unmatched: 10. This CDR3 contains 17 residues. CDR1 is MNHEY and CDR2 is SVGEGT in the germline V gene. The CDR3 DNA follows: TGTGCCAGCAGTTACGGGACCGGGACTAGCGGGACGGGGACCCAGTACTTC. Its translation: CASSYGTGTSGTGTQYF.

The V and J genes are TRBV23-1 and TRBJ1-2; 10 bases align to TRBD1. TRBV23-1 is treated as an ORF (open reading frame) with a function not yet certain. With 6 bases clipped from V and 2 bases from J, the junction kept 6 bases outside the gene matches. The CDR3 covers 15 residues. DNA for the CDR3: TGCGCCAGCAGCCACGGGACAGGGGACAACTATGGCTACACCTTC. It is translated as CASSHGTGDNYGYTF.